This TCR beta chain stems from a study of regulatory T cells in long-lasting Graves disease. To make TCR beta libraries, researchers used iRepertoire HTBI primers and Arm-PCR of CDR3 regions. TCRdb called the multiplex PCR reads again in MiXCR, with one record for every CDR3 protein. The sample includes about 430,000 distinct CDR3 sequences, over 12% of them seen just once. As to time point: newly diagnosed GD, antithyroid drugs for less than 3 months. PBMC RNA served as the TCR library source. From germline, CDR1 is MDHEN and CDR2 SYDVKM. The CDR3 spans 13 residues. Trimming removed 6 bases at V and 5 bases at J, with 14 bases between. This same sample was also taken into another study, of T cells in Graves' hyperthyroidism and ophthalmopathy.

Source: peripheral blood mononuclear cells (PBMCs), taken at new diagnosis, from a patient treated with antithyroid drugs. The clonotype comes from a woman in her thirties or forties with Graves disease. The chain combines TRBV28 with TRBJ2-7, with D possibly TRBD2 on 6 matching bases. In nucleotides, the CDR3 is TGTGCCAGCAGGTCCGGGGGTAACGACGAGCAGTACTTC. This sequence encodes CASRSGGNDEQYF.